The T cell receptor (beta chain) under discussion was sequenced for a study of blood T cell repertoires in COVID-19. The CDR3 length is 14 residues. Trimming cost V 1 base and J 6 bases, with 15 bases left between them. The germline gives CDR1 GTSNPN, CDR2 SVGIG (reference sequence). In its sample, this clone was seen a few times. Only in-frame clones appear in the TCRdb table, and some are missing; sequencing was by immunoSEQ multiplex PCR. The sample gives around 140,000 clones, 85% to 90% of which show up once; 2% to 2.5% is in the top ten. The sequenced sample was peripheral blood. The TCR sequence derives from a man over 45 with active COVID-19. This chain uses TRBV30 with TRBJ1-1, with D perhaps matching TRBD1 (6 bases). CDR3 in amino acids: CAWSGGQKGSEAFF. The CDR3 nucleotides are TGTGCCTGGAGTGGGGGACAAAAGGGCTCTGAAGCTTTCTTT.